The T cell receptor (beta chain) under discussion was sequenced for a study of blood T cell repertoires in COVID-19. Across the study: Sites across the United States, Italy and Spain contributed samples from acute and convalescent COVID-19.

This clone occurred many times. CDR1 and CDR2 from the germline V gene are SGHTA and FQGNSA. The CDR3 is 16 residues long. With 5 bases clipped from V and 0 bases from J, the junction kept 6 bases outside the gene matches. Profiled with immunoSEQ multiplex PCR; TCRdb holds only in-frame clones, not every one. The repertoire holds around 170,000 clones, with over 75% as singletons. This TCR came from a man between 65 and 85 years old who had recovered from COVID-19. The sequencing sample was made of peripheral blood. V gene TRBV7-2 combines with J gene TRBJ2-1, with TRBD2 matching 8 bases. DNA of the CDR3: TGTGCCAGCAGCCCTAGCGGGCTCAGCTCCTACAATGAGCAGTTCTTC. The encoded protein is CASSPSGLSSYNEQFF.